This record covers a single T cell receptor (beta chain). Indicated time point: pretreatment peripheral blood. The data stem from a study of PD-L1 blockade in urothelial cancer. Study-level background: Prior chemotherapy in patients spanned 0 to 3 regimens. The study recovered a median of roughly 150,000 T cells per blood sample.

V shed 4 bases and J 10 bases; nucleotides not matched to a gene: 9. The CDR3 covers 14 residues. Germline V gives CDR1 SGHRS, CDR2 YFSETQ. The data were produced by immunoSEQ multiplex PCR, yet TCRdb's version contains in-frame clones alone and is incomplete. The data hold tens of thousands of clones, with 85% observed a single time. The gene calls are TRBV5-1 and TRBJ2-1, with 9 bases matching TRBD1. Sequences were derived from PBMCs, sampled around atezolizumab (anti-PD-L1) treatment. This receptor was identified in a man in his forties with urothelial cancer. CDR3: CASSPGTGRGEQFF. The CDR3 DNA is TGCGCCAGCAGCCCGGGGACAGGGAGGGGCGAGCAGTTCTTC.